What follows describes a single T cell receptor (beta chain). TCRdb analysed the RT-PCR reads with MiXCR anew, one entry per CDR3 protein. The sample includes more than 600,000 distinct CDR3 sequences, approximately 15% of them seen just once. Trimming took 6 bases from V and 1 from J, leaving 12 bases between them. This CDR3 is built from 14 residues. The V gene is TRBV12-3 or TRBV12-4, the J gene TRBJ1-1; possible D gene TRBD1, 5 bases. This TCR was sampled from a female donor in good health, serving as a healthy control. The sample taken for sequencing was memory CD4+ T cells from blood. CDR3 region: CASRSGPQNTEAFF. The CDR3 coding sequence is TGTGCCAGCAGATCGGGACCGCAGAACACTGAAGCTTTCTTT.